The 8 T cell receptor beta chains in this list originate from one sample, sequenced in a study of regulatory T cells in long-lasting Graves disease. The time point: persistent/refractory GD, antithyroid drugs over 5 years with positive TRAb. After RNA was extracted from PBMCs, the TCR library was made from it. In building TCR beta libraries, iRepertoire HTBI primers were used together with Arm-PCR of CDR3 regions. TCRdb re-called the multiplex PCR reads with MiXCR, one entry per CDR3 protein. The sample holds some 340,000 distinct CDR3 sequences, less than 30% seen once. The sequenced sample was peripheral blood mononuclear cells (PBMCs), obtained when the disease was refractory, from a patient treated with antithyroid drugs. Receptors originate from a woman in her thirties or forties with Graves disease.

The gene calls are TRBV5-1 and TRBJ2-2; 9 bases map to TRBD1. Germline lookup yields CDR1 SGHRS and CDR2 YFSETQ. This CDR3 region has 16 residues. V lost 1 base and J lost 6; bases outside the gene matches: 7. The CDR3 DNA reads TGCGCCAGCAGCTTGCGGGGACAGGGTCAGTCCGGGGAGCTGTTTTTT. This codes for CASSLRGQGQSGELFF.

This clonotype was found a few times. The chain links TRBV19 to TRBJ1-1; the D gene is possibly TRBD1 (6 bases). V was shortened by 5 bases and J by 3 bases, with 10 bases between the two germline ends. The CDR3 extends over 13 amino acids. Germline V CDR1 and CDR2: LNHDA, SQIVND (reference sequence). The CDR3 spells CASSWAGDTEAFF. The CDR3 nucleotides read TGTGCCAGTAGTTGGGCAGGGGACACTGAAGCTTTCTTT.

In this sample, this clonotype turned up many times. This chain connects TRBV5-1 to TRBJ2-7; D not resolved. V dropped 6 bases and J dropped 6 bases, with 16 bases sitting between them. The CDR3 runs to 13 residues. Germline assignment: CDR1 SGHRS and CDR2 YFSETQ. Here the CDR3 reads CASNSGEPLEQYF. The DNA for the CDR3 is TGCGCCAGCAACTCCGGTGAACCCCTCGAGCAGTACTTC.

This clonotype was seen repeatedly, ten times or more. J is TRBJ1-1 and V is TRBV6-1; 9 bases map to TRBD1. The CDR3 is made up of 20 amino acids. Germline assignment: CDR1 MNHNS and CDR2 SASEGT. With V trimmed by 2 bases and J by 1 base, 17 bases remained unmatched. CDR3 region: CASSELGQGRTKMWNTEAFF. CDR3 coding DNA: TGTGCCAGCAGTGAATTGGGACAGGGACGAACGAAAATGTGGAACACTGAAGCTTTCTTT.

On this clonotype itself: With a much larger clone just one base away, this may be a read error. The chain is built from TRBV6-1 and TRBJ1-5; D unresolved. Per the germline V gene, CDR1 is MNHNS and CDR2 is SASEGT. This CDR3 is 12 amino acids long. Trimming shortened V by 6 bases and J by 7 bases, and 10 bases separated the two germline ends. The CDR3 DNA sequence: TGTGCCAGCAGATATCTGTACCAGCCCCAGCATTTT. Translating it yields CASRYLYQPQHF.

As concerns this clonotype: A much larger clonotype is one base distant, so this may be a read error. The chain couples TRBV27 to TRBJ1-2; 8 bases agree with TRBD1. V dropped 0 bases and J dropped 4; count of bases not matched to a gene: 10. Per germline, CDR1 MNHEY and CDR2 SMNVEV (reference sequence). The CDR3 sequence is 17 residues long. CDR3 bases: TGTGCCAGCAGTTTATCGAGCGGGACAGGCCTTATCTATGGCTACACCTTC. As protein: CASSLSSGTGLIYGYTF.

This clonotype has ten or more counts. The chain recombines TRBV28 with TRBJ2-6; either TRBD1 or TRBD2 may supply D (6 bases each). V was cut by 5 bases and J by 0 bases, with 17 bases left in between. Germline V lookup: CDR1 MDHEN, CDR2 SYDVKM. The CDR3 has 18 residues. CDR3 sequence: CASSITRGLSSGANVLTF. CDR3 bases: TGTGCCAGCAGTATCACCAGGGGACTGAGCTCTGGGGCCAACGTCCTGACTTTC.

This clonotype has a handful of counts. V and J are TRBV7-3 and TRBJ2-7, with 7 nucleotides matching TRBD2. The CDR3 is 15 amino acids. The junction had 14 bases not matched to a gene; V was cut back by 5 bases and J by 7 bases. CDR1 is SGHTA, CDR2 FQGTGA, per germline. The CDR3 loop is CASSPVGGRVKEQYF. In DNA, the CDR3 is TGTGCCAGCAGCCCCGTGGGCGGGAGAGTAAAGGAGCAGTACTTC.